This is a list of T cell receptor beta chains from one sample in a study of blood T cells in healthy people across ages. TCRdb analysed the 5' RACE reads with MiXCR anew, one entry per CDR3 protein. The data show roughly 1,500,000 distinct CDR3 sequences, around 36% seen once. Source material: blood. These receptor sequences come from a woman aged 25 to 45 in good health. Both conserved end residues are part of each CDR3. D genes are given only for firm matches. Size tells how often a clone was seen (once, few, many) or the class of an expanded clone, and some rows leave it out.

j_call: TRBJ2-7
d_call: TRBD1
clone_size: NA
v_call: TRBV20-1
cdr3_nt: TGCAGTGCTAGGCGGACAGGGGGTTACTGCGAGCAGTACTTC
cdr3_aa: CSARRTGGYCEQYF

j_call: TRBJ2-1
d_call: TRBD1
clone_size: NA
v_call: TRBV14
cdr3_nt: TGTGCCAGCAGCCAAAGAGGGGGACAGTTATACAATGAGCAGTTCTTC
cdr3_aa: CASSQRGGQLYNEQFF

j_call: TRBJ2-3
d_call: NA
clone_size: few
v_call: TRBV6-2/TRBV6-3
cdr3_nt: TGTGCCAGCAGTTTGGGGGCGTTGGACCCTAGCACAGATACGCAGTATTTT
cdr3_aa: CASSLGALDPSTDTQYF

j_call: TRBJ2-5
d_call: NA
clone_size: many
v_call: TRBV13
cdr3_nt: TGTGCCAGCAGCCGGGCGGAGGGAGGTGCGGAGACCCAGTACTTC
cdr3_aa: CASSRAEGGAETQYF

j_call: TRBJ2-5
d_call: NA
clone_size: NA
v_call: TRBV7-9
cdr3_nt: TGTGCCAGCAGCTTTTTGGGGCTAGCGAAAGAGACCCAGTACTTC
cdr3_aa: CASSFLGLAKETQYF

j_call: TRBJ1-5
d_call: NA
clone_size: NA
v_call: TRBV7-9
cdr3_nt: TGTGCCAGCAGTTCTTGGGACACTCGCAATCAGCCCCAGCATTTT
cdr3_aa: CASSSWDTRNQPQHF

j_call: TRBJ2-1
d_call: NA
clone_size: NA
v_call: TRBV28
cdr3_nt: TGTGCCAGCAGTATTCAAGGGACCTACAATGAGCAGTTCTTC
cdr3_aa: CASSIQGTYNEQFF

j_call: TRBJ2-1
d_call: TRBD2
clone_size: NA
v_call: TRBV20-1
cdr3_nt: TGCAGTGCTGGGGGAGGGATAGCGGGAGAGCAGTTCTTC
cdr3_aa: CSAGGGIAGEQFF

j_call: TRBJ2-1
d_call: NA
clone_size: NA
v_call: TRBV5-1
cdr3_nt: TGCGCCAGCAGCTTGGCCTTCGAGAAGGGAAATGAGCAGTTCTTC
cdr3_aa: CASSLAFEKGNEQFF

j_call: TRBJ1-1
d_call: NA
clone_size: NA
v_call: TRBV9
cdr3_nt: TGTGCCAGCAGCGTAGCTGGGATGGGGACTGAAGCTTTCTTT
cdr3_aa: CASSVAGMGTEAFF

j_call: TRBJ1-1
d_call: NA
clone_size: NA
v_call: TRBV29-1
cdr3_nt: TGCAGCGTTGTAAAGGATACTGAAGCTTTCTTT
cdr3_aa: CSVVKDTEAFF

j_call: TRBJ2-2
d_call: TRBD2
clone_size: NA
v_call: TRBV11-2
cdr3_nt: TGTGCCAGCAGCTTTTCCAGCGGGAACACCGGGGAGCGGTTTTTT
cdr3_aa: CASSFSSGNTGERFF

j_call: TRBJ1-2
d_call: NA
clone_size: few
v_call: TRBV6-1
cdr3_nt: TGTGCCAGCAGCGTTGGCAGAGCTAGCTATGGCTACACCTTC
cdr3_aa: CASSVGRASYGYTF

j_call: TRBJ2-7
d_call: NA
clone_size: NA
v_call: TRBV5-5
cdr3_nt: TGTGCCAGCCTCGGACCAAGTAGAGACGAGCAGTACTTC
cdr3_aa: CASLGPSRDEQYF

j_call: TRBJ2-7
d_call: TRBD2
clone_size: many
v_call: TRBV20-1
cdr3_nt: TGCAGTGCTTCCGGGAGGGAGTACGAGCAGTACTTC
cdr3_aa: CSASGREYEQYF

j_call: TRBJ2-3
d_call: TRBD1
clone_size: NA
v_call: TRBV20-1
cdr3_nt: TGCAGTGCTCGGTCGGAGAGGGACAGGAACACAGATACGCAGTATTTT
cdr3_aa: CSARSERDRNTDTQYF

j_call: TRBJ2-3
d_call: TRBD1
clone_size: few
v_call: TRBV5-1
cdr3_nt: TGCGCCAGCAGCCCCACAGGGGAACCCCCAAGGTCAGATACGCAGTATTTT
cdr3_aa: CASSPTGEPPRSDTQYF

j_call: TRBJ2-2
d_call: TRBD2
clone_size: NA
v_call: TRBV20-1
cdr3_nt: TGCAGTGCTAGTGGGGCTAGCGGGCCCCACACCGGGGAGCTGTTTTTT
cdr3_aa: CSASGASGPHTGELFF

j_call: TRBJ2-1
d_call: NA
clone_size: few
v_call: TRBV4-1
cdr3_nt: TGCGCCAGCAGCCAAGTGGGGCTCGCCGGGGACAATGAGCAGTTCTTC
cdr3_aa: CASSQVGLAGDNEQFF

j_call: TRBJ2-7
d_call: TRBD2
clone_size: NA
v_call: TRBV9
cdr3_nt: TGTGCCAGCAGCGAGACTAGCGCTCCCTACGAGCAGTACTTC
cdr3_aa: CASSETSAPYEQYF

j_call: TRBJ2-1
d_call: NA
clone_size: few
v_call: TRBV20-1
cdr3_nt: TGCAGTGCTAGCGGGAGCCCCTACAATGAGCAGTTCTTC
cdr3_aa: CSASGSPYNEQFF

j_call: TRBJ2-2
d_call: TRBD1
clone_size: NA
v_call: TRBV7-8
cdr3_nt: TGTGCCAGCAGTAGACAGGGCGGCGGCACCGGGGAGCTGTTTTTT
cdr3_aa: CASSRQGGGTGELFF

j_call: TRBJ1-2
d_call: NA
clone_size: NA
v_call: TRBV14
cdr3_nt: TGTGCCAGCAGCCAATGGTCGGTGGAGGGCTACACCTTC
cdr3_aa: CASSQWSVEGYTF

j_call: TRBJ2-1
d_call: NA
clone_size: NA
v_call: TRBV28
cdr3_nt: TGTGCCGGCAGTTCCCCGTCCGGGTTGTCCTGGGACAATGAGCAGTTCTTC
cdr3_aa: CAGSSPSGLSWDNEQFF

j_call: TRBJ2-1
d_call: TRBD2
clone_size: NA
v_call: TRBV29-1
cdr3_nt: TGCAGCGCAGTAACTAGCGACTACAATGAGCAGTTCTTC
cdr3_aa: CSAVTSDYNEQFF

j_call: TRBJ2-3
d_call: TRBD2
clone_size: few
v_call: TRBV12-3/TRBV12-4
cdr3_nt: TGTGCCAGCAGTTTGACTAGCGGCCTCACAGATACGCAGTATTTT
cdr3_aa: CASSLTSGLTDTQYF

j_call: TRBJ2-7
d_call: NA
clone_size: NA
v_call: TRBV30
cdr3_nt: TGTGCCTGGGGCGTCCGCGAGCAGTACTTC
cdr3_aa: CAWGVREQYF